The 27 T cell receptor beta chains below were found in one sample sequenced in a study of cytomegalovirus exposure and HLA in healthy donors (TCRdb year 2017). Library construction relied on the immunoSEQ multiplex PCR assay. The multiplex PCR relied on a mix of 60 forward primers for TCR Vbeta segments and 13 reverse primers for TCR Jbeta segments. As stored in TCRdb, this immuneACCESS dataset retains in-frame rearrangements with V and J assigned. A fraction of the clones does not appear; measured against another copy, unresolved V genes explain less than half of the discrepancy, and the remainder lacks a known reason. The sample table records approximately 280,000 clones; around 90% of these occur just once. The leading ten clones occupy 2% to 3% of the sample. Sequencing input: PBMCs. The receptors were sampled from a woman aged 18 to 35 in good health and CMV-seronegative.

The CDR3 DNA follows: TGTGCCAGCAGCCTACGGGGACTAGCGGGGGGCCGGAGCTCCTACGAGCAGTACTTC. It encodes CASSLRGLAGGRSSYEQYF. The chain has TRBV7-6 and TRBJ2-7; 15 positions match TRBD2. J gave up 0 bases and V 5 bases, and 11 bases lay outside the gene matches. The CDR3 extends over 19 amino acids. The germline CDR1 and CDR2 sequences are SGHVS and FNYEAQ.

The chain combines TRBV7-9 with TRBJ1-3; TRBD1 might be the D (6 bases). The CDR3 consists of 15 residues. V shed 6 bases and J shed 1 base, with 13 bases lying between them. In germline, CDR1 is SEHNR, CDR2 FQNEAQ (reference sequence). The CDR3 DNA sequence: TGTGCCAGCAGGTATTTACAGGGATCTGGAAACACCATATATTTT. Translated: CASRYLQGSGNTIYF.

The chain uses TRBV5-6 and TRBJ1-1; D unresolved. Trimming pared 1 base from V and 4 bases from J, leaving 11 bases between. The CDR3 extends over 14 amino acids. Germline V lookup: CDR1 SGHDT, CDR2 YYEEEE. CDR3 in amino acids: CASSLRGIGTEAFF. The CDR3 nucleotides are TGTGCCAGCAGCTTGAGAGGAATTGGCACTGAAGCTTTCTTT.

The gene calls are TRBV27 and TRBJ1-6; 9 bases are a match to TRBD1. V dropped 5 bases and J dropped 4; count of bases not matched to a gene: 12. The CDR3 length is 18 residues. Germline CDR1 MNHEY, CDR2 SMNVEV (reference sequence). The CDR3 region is CASSPTGTGNSYNSPLHF. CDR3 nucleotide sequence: TGTGCCAGCAGTCCCACCGGGACAGGGAATTCTTATAATTCACCCCTCCACTTT.

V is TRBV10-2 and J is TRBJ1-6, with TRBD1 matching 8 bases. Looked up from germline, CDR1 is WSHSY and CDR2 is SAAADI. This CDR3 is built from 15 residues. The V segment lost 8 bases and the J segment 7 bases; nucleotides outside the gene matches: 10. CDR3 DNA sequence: TGCGCCAGCGGTTATTATGCAGGGGGCAATTCACCCCTCCACTTT. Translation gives CASGYYAGGNSPLHF.

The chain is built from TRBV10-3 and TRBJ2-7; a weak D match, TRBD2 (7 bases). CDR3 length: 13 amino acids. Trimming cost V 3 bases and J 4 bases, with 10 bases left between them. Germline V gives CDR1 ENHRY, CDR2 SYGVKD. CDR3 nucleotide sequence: TGTGCCATCAGTGACCGGGGGGCTTACGAGCAGTACTTC. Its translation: CAISDRGAYEQYF.

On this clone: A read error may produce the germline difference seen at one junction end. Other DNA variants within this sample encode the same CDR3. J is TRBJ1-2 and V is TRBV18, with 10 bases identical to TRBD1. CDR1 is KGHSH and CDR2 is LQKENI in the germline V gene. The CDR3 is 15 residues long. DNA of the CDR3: TGTGCCAGCTCCCGGGTTGGGACAGGGGACTACGGCTACACCTTC. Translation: CASSRVGTGDYGYTF.

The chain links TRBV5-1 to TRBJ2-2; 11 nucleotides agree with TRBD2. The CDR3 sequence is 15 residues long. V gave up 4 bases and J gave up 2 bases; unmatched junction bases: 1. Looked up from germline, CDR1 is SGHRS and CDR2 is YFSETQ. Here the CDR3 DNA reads TGCGCCAGCAGCGGGACTAGCGGTAACACCGGGGAGCTGTTTTTT. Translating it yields CASSGTSGNTGELFF. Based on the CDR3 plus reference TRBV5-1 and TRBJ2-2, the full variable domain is KAGVTQTPRYLIKTRGQQVTLSCSPISGHRSVSWYQQTPGQGLQFLFEYFSETQRNKGNFPGRFSGRQFSNSRSEMNVSTLELGDSALYLCASSGTSGNTGELFFGEGSRLTVL.

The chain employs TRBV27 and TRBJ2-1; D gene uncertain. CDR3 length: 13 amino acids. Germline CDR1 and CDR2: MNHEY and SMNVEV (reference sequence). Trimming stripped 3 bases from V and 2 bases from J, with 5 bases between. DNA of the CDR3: TGTGCCAGCAGTTTTTCCACCTACAATGAGCAGTTCTTC. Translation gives CASSFSTYNEQFF.

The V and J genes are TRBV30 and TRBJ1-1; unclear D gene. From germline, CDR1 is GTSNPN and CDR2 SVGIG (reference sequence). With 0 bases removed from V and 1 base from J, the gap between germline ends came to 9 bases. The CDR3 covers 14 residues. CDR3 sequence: CAWSVSLGNTEAFF. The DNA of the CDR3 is TGTGCCTGGAGTGTATCTCTCGGGAACACTGAAGCTTTCTTT.

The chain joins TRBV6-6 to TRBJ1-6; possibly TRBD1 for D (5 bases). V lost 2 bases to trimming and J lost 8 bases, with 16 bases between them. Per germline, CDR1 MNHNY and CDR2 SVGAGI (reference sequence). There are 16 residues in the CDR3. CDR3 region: CASSYPAGGAHSPLHF. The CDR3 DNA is TGTGCCAGCAGTTACCCCGCCGGAGGGGCCCATTCACCCCTCCACTTT.

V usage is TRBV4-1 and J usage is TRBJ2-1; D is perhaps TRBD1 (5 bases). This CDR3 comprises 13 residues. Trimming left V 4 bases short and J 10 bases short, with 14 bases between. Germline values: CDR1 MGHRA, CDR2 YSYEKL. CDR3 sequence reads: CASSPWGGSEQFF. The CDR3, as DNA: TGCGCCAGCAGCCCTTGGGGCGGTAGCGAGCAGTTCTTC.

CDR3 sequence: CASSPRDTGNTIYF. The CDR3 DNA follows: TGTGCCAGCTCACCGAGGGACACTGGAAACACCATATATTTT. This chain uses TRBV18 with TRBJ1-3, with a tentative D call TRBD1 (6 bases). The V gene's germline CDR1 is KGHSH and CDR2 LQKENI. The CDR3 has 14 amino acids. The germline V and J ends were trimmed by 3 bases and 2 bases, with 8 bases remaining between them.

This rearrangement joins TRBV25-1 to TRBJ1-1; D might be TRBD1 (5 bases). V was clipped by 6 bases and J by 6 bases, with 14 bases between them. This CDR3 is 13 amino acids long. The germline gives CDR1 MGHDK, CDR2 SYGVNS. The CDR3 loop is CASSDTGVAEAFF. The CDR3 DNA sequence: TGTGCCAGCAGCGATACAGGAGTGGCTGAAGCTTTCTTT.

The CDR3 DNA sequence: TGTGCCAGCAGTACTACCCTCCAGTACGAGCAGTACTTC. Translating gives CASSTTLQYEQYF. The chain couples TRBV6-5 to TRBJ2-7; no firm D call. Trimming left V 5 bases short and J 4 bases short, with 12 bases between. There are 13 residues in the CDR3. CDR1 and CDR2 from the germline V gene are MNHEY and SVGAGI.

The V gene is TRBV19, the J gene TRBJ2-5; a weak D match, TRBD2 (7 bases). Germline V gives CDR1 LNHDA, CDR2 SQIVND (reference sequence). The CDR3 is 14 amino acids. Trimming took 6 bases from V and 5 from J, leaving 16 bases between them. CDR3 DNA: TGTGCCAGTAGGCGCGGGGGCCACGCTGAGACCCAGTACTTC. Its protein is CASRRGGHAETQYF.

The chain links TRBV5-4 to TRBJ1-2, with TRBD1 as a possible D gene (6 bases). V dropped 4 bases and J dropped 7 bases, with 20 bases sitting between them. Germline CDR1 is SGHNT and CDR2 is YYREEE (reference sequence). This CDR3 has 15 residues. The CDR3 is CASSPSLAQGGGYTF. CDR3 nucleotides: TGTGCCAGCAGCCCGTCCCTCGCACAGGGCGGTGGCTACACCTTC.

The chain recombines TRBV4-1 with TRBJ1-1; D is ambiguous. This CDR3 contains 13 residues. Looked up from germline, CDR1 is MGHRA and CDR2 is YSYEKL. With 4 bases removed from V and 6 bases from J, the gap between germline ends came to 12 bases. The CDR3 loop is CASSLNIFSEAFF. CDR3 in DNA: TGCGCCAGCAGCCTTAATATCTTTTCTGAAGCTTTCTTT.

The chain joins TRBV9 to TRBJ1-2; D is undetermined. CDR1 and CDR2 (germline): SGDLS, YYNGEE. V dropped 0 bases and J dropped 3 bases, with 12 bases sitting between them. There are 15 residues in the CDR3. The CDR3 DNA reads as TGTGCCAGCAGCGTAGGATGGAGGGCAGACTATGGCTACACCTTC. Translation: CASSVGWRADYGYTF. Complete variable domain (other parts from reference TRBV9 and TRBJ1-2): DSGVTQTPKHLITATGQRVTLRCSPRSGDLSVYWYQQSLDQGLQFLIQYYNGEERAKGNILERFSAQQFPDLHSELNLSSLELGDSALYFCASSVGWRADYGYTFGSGTRLTVV.

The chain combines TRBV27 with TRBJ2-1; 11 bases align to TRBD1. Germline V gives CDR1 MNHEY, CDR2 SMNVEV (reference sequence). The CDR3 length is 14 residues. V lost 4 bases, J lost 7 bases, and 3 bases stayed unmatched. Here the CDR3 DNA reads TGTGCCAGCAGTTCAGGACAGGGGGCGAATGAGCAGTTCTTC. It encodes CASSSGQGANEQFF.

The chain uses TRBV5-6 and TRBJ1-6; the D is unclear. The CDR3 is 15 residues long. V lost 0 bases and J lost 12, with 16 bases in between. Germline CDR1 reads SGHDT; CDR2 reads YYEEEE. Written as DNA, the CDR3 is TGTGCCAGCAGCTTGGGGTTGTCCGCCCGGGAACCCCTCCACTTT. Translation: CASSLGLSAREPLHF.

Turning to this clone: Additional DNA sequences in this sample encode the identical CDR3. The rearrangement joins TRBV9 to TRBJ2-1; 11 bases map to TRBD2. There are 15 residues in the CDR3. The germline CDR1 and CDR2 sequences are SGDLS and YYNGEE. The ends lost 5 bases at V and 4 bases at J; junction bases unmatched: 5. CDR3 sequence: CASSGSGGAYNEQFF. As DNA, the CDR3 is TGTGCCAGCAGTGGTAGCGGGGGGGCGTACAATGAGCAGTTCTTC.

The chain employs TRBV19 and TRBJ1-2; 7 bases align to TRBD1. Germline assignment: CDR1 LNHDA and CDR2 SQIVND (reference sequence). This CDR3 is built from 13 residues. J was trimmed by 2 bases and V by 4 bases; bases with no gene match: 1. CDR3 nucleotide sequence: TGTGCCAGTAGTAACAGGGGAAACTATGGCTACACCTTC. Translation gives CASSNRGNYGYTF.

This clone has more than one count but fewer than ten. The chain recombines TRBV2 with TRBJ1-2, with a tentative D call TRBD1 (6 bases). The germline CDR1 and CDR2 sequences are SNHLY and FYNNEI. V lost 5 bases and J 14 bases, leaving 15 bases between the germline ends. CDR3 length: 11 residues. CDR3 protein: CASSPDRAVTF. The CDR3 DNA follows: TGTGCCAGCAGTCCGGACAGAGCAGTGACCTTC.

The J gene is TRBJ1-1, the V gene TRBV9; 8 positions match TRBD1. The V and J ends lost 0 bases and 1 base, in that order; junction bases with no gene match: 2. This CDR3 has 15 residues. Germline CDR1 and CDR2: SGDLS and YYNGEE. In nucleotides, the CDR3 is TGTGCCAGCAGCGTAGAAGGACAGGGGAACACTGAAGCTTTCTTT. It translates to CASSVEGQGNTEAFF.

The CDR3 region has the DNA TGTGCCAGCAGCTTGGGGTTCCCAGGGCCCCCTAATAGCAATCAGCCCCAGCATTTT. Residues: CASSLGFPGPPNSNQPQHF. The V gene is TRBV5-5, the J gene TRBJ1-5, with a tentative D call TRBD1 (5 bases). The germline V gene has CDR1 SGHKS and CDR2 YYEKEE (reference sequence). The CDR3 extends over 19 amino acids. Trimming took 0 bases from V and 0 from J, leaving 19 bases between them. The full variable domain, its missing parts supplied by reference TRBV5-5 and TRBJ1-5, is DAGVTQSPTHLIKTRGQQVTLRCSPISGHKSVSWYQQVLGQGPQFIFQYYEKEERGRGNFPDRFSARQFPNYSSELNVNALLLGDSALYLCASSLGFPGPPNSNQPQHFGDGTRLSIL.

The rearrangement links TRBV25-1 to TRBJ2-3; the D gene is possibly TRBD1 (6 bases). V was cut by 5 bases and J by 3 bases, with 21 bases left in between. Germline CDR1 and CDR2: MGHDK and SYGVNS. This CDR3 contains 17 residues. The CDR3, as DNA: TGTGCCAGCAGTTTAACCGAGTACAGGGAAGGGACAGATACGCAGTATTTT. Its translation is CASSLTEYREGTDTQYF.